This passage covers 26 T cell receptor beta chains from one sample sequenced in a study of shared clonotypes between healthy human individuals. The data were produced by immunoSEQ multiplex PCR, yet TCRdb's version contains in-frame clones alone and is incomplete. The sample yields millions of clones, roughly 93% seen once. Specimen: naive CD4+ T cells from PBMCs. Subset reported: CD45RA+ positively selected. These receptors came from a man younger than 35 in good health. Some clones in this sample may be carry-over from other donors' samples.

CDR3 sequence (DNA): TGTGCCTGGAGCGGGATAGGGTTGGGAGAGACTGAAGCTTTCTTT. Its translation: CAWSGIGLGETEAFF. The chain couples TRBV30 to TRBJ1-1; the D is unclear. V lost 3 bases to trimming and J lost 5 bases, with 19 bases between them. CDR1 GTSNPN and CDR2 SVGIG come from the germline V gene (reference sequence). This CDR3 is built from 15 residues.

The chain couples TRBV19 to TRBJ2-1, with unresolved D. Deletions cut 5 bases from V and 0 bases from J, with 11 bases between. CDR3 size: 15 residues. CDR1 and CDR2 from the germline V gene are LNHDA and SQIVND (reference sequence). CDR3 in amino acids: CASSATGSSYNEQFF. The CDR3 coding sequence is TGTGCCAGTAGTGCGACTGGCAGCTCCTACAATGAGCAGTTCTTC. Filled out from reference TRBV19 and TRBJ2-1, the complete variable domain reads DGGITQSPKYLFRKEGQNVTLSCEQNLNHDAMYWYRQDPGQGLRLIYYSQIVNDFQKGDIAEGYSVSREKKESFPLTVTSAQKNPTAFYLCASSATGSSYNEQFFGPGTRLTVL.

On this clone itself: Within the sample, other DNA sequences also encode this same CDR3. This chain links TRBV18 with TRBJ2-5, with D unclear. The ends were cut back, 3 bases at V and 1 base at J, with 6 bases in the middle. Germline lookup yields CDR1 KGHSH and CDR2 LQKENI. This CDR3 spans 13 amino acids. The CDR3 DNA follows: TGTGCCAGCTCACCCTACCTCCAAGAGACCCAGTACTTC. This gives the protein CASSPYLQETQYF.

Written as DNA, the CDR3 is TGTGCCAGCAGTTATCGGACTAGCGGGCTCGGGGAGCTGTTTTTT. Translation: CASSYRTSGLGELFF. The chain links TRBV7-2 to TRBJ2-2, with 11 nucleotides matching TRBD2. CDR1 is SGHTA and CDR2 is FQGNSA in the germline V gene. The CDR3 loop spans 15 amino acids. V lost 6 bases and J lost 7; bases outside the gene matches: 7.

This chain uses TRBV5-6 with TRBJ2-1, with no clear D. CDR1 is SGHDT and CDR2 is YYEEEE in the germline V gene. V lost 4 bases and J 6 bases, leaving 14 bases between the germline ends. This CDR3 has 14 residues. The CDR3 sequence is CASSPVWRSNEQFF. CDR3 DNA: TGTGCCAGCAGCCCCGTATGGAGATCCAATGAGCAGTTCTTC.

V and J are TRBV6-1 and TRBJ2-3, with 7 bases that match TRBD1. V was clipped by 8 bases and J by 3 bases; unmatched bases: 8. This CDR3 region has 14 residues. Germline V CDR1 and CDR2: MNHNS, SASEGT. As DNA, the CDR3 is TGTGCCAGCTCCCTCCTGGACAGGACAGATACGCAGTATTTT. It encodes CASSLLDRTDTQYF.

The chain joins TRBV6-5 to TRBJ2-1, with D uncertain. The CDR3 has 13 residues. V shed 4 bases and J shed 3 bases, with 7 bases lying between them. The germline gives CDR1 MNHEY, CDR2 SVGAGI. This CDR3 is CASSFESYNEQFF. The CDR3 bases are TGTGCCAGCAGTTTCGAGAGCTACAATGAGCAGTTCTTC.

The chain uses TRBV7-6 and TRBJ2-7; D may match TRBD1 or TRBD2 (5 bases each). The CDR3 runs to 15 residues. From germline, CDR1 is SGHVS and CDR2 FNYEAQ. The germline V and J ends were trimmed by 1 base and 2 bases, with 12 bases remaining between them. The CDR3: CASSLDSPGPYEQYF. In nucleotides, the CDR3 is TGTGCCAGCAGCTTAGATTCGCCGGGACCCTACGAGCAGTACTTC. The full variable domain, in which reference TRBV7-6 and TRBJ2-7 provide the parts outside the CDR3, is GAGVSQSPRYKVTKRGQDVALRCDPISGHVSLYWYRQALGQGPEFLTYFNYEAQQDKSGLPNDRFSAERPEGSISTLTIQRTEQRDSAMYRCASSLDSPGPYEQYFGPGTRLTVT.

This sequence joins TRBV7-2 and TRBJ1-5, with a possible D match to TRBD1 (6 bases). Germline V lookup: CDR1 SGHTA, CDR2 FQGNSA. The length of the CDR3 is 18 residues. The V gene lost 5 bases and the J gene lost 3 bases, with 23 bases spanning the gap. The chain's CDR3 is CASSRGSRGLLVNQPQHF. DNA of the CDR3: TGTGCCAGCAGCCGTGGGAGCCGGGGGCTTTTGGTCAATCAGCCCCAGCATTTT.

V usage is TRBV28 and J usage is TRBJ2-7; 12 nucleotides agree with TRBD2. CDR1 and CDR2 from the germline V gene are MDHEN and SYDVKM. With V trimmed by 2 bases and J by 3 bases, 2 bases remained unmatched. CDR3 length: 15 residues. CDR3 DNA sequence: TGTGCCAGCAGTTTACAGACTAGCGGGAGCTACGAGCAGTACTTC. This encodes CASSLQTSGSYEQYF. Based on the CDR3 plus reference TRBV28 and TRBJ2-7, the full variable domain is DVKVTQSSRYLVKRTGEKVFLECVQDMDHENMFWYRQDPGLGLRLIYFSYDVKMKEKGDIPEGYSVSREKKERFSLILESASTNQTSMYLCASSLQTSGSYEQYFGPGTRLTVT.

V and J are TRBV18 and TRBJ2-3, with unresolved D. Germline V CDR1 and CDR2: KGHSH, LQKENI. V dropped 2 bases and J dropped 9 bases, with 12 bases sitting between them. The CDR3 sequence is 13 residues long. CDR3 residues: CASSPRVDGTQYF. The CDR3 region has the DNA TGTGCCAGCTCACCAAGAGTGGACGGGACGCAGTATTTT.

The chain joins TRBV4-3 to TRBJ2-7, with TRBD2 identical over 8 bases. Germline V lookup: CDR1 LGHNA, CDR2 YSLEER. The CDR3 runs 15 residues. V dropped 1 base and J dropped 4; count of bases not matched to a gene: 6. CDR3 in amino acids: CASSQGGLGTYEQYF. The CDR3 bases are TGCGCCAGCAGCCAAGGGGGACTAGGGACTTACGAGCAGTACTTC.

The chain employs TRBV2 and TRBJ2-7, with 11 bases aligning to TRBD1. Germline V gene sequence: CDR1 SNHLY, CDR2 FYNNEI. Trimming at V came to 4 bases and at J to 5 bases, leaving 4 bases not matched to a gene. The CDR3 totals 14 residues. The CDR3 reads CASSVWTGGNEQYF. As DNA, the CDR3 is TGTGCCAGCAGTGTCTGGACAGGGGGCAACGAGCAGTACTTC.

CDR3 amino acids: CASSKIPGQGSYNEQFF. CDR3 nucleotide sequence: TGCGCCAGCAGCAAAATTCCGGGACAGGGATCGTACAATGAGCAGTTCTTC. This chain uses TRBV5-1 with TRBJ2-1; 9 positions match TRBD1. This CDR3 region has 17 residues. J gave up 4 bases and V 4 bases, and 12 bases lay outside the gene matches. CDR1 SGHRS and CDR2 YFSETQ come from the germline V gene.

The gene calls are TRBV28 and TRBJ1-5; TRBD1 matches 9 bases. From germline, CDR1 is MDHEN and CDR2 SYDVKM. J was trimmed by 0 bases and V by 6 bases; bases with no gene match: 18. The CDR3 is made up of 20 amino acids. For the CDR3, the DNA is TGTGCCAGCAGCCTACTCCACTGGGGACAGGGCCCTAATAGCAATCAGCCCCAGCATTTT. Protein: CASSLLHWGQGPNSNQPQHF.

This clone was observed once. The CDR3 DNA reads as TGTGCCAGCAGTGACCCCGGGACTAGCGGAGATACGCAGTATTTT. The encoded protein is CASSDPGTSGDTQYF. The chain carries TRBV25-1 and TRBJ2-3; 11 nucleotides align to TRBD2. The CDR3 has 15 residues. Germline lookup yields CDR1 MGHDK and CDR2 SYGVNS. V lost 3 bases to trimming and J lost 5 bases; unmatched junction nucleotides: 4.

V usage is TRBV13 and J usage is TRBJ2-1, with 9 nucleotides matching TRBD2. J gave up 4 bases and V 5 bases, and 6 bases lay outside the gene matches. The CDR3 totals 15 residues. CDR1 is PRHDT, CDR2 FYEKMQ, per germline (reference sequence). CDR3 region: CASSRLAVGYNEQFF. The CDR3 bases are TGTGCCAGCAGCAGACTAGCGGTCGGATACAATGAGCAGTTCTTC.

Regarding this clone: The same CDR3 can be traced to other DNA sequences in this sample. The chain combines TRBV18 with TRBJ2-3; no firm D call. The CDR3 runs 13 residues. Trimming removed 3 bases from V and 4 bases from J, with 8 bases in between. CDR1 is KGHSH, CDR2 LQKENI, per germline. This chain's CDR3 is CASSPARADTQYF. CDR3 DNA: TGTGCCAGCTCACCCGCAAGGGCAGATACGCAGTATTTT. Using reference TRBV18 and TRBJ2-3 for the parts outside the CDR3, the full variable domain is NAGVMQNPRHLVRRRGQEARLRCSPMKGHSHVYWYRQLPEEGLKFMVYLQKENIIDESGMPKERFSAEFPKEGPSILRIQQVVRGDSAAYFCASSPARADTQYFGPGTRLTVL.

This rearrangement joins TRBV19 to TRBJ1-1, with a tentative D call TRBD1 (5 bases). Trimming pared 4 bases from V and 5 bases from J, leaving 20 bases between. Germline-derived CDR1 and CDR2 are LNHDA and SQIVND (reference sequence). This CDR3 region has 16 residues. The CDR3 spells CASSTLGTSPRTEAFF. CDR3 nucleotide sequence: TGTGCCAGTAGTACCCTTGGGACCTCCCCGAGAACTGAAGCTTTCTTT.

This clone was detected only once. CDR3 in amino acids: CAISESAGPGVEQYF. In DNA form, the CDR3 reads TGTGCCATCAGTGAGTCGGCGGGCCCAGGGGTCGAGCAGTACTTC. The J gene is TRBJ2-7, the V gene TRBV10-3; weak D call: TRBD1 (6 bases). Deletions cut 0 bases from V and 6 bases from J, with 15 bases between. The CDR3 has 15 residues. The V gene's germline CDR1 is ENHRY and CDR2 SYGVKD.

The chain recombines TRBV27 with TRBJ2-1; 8 bases are a match to TRBD2. Unmatched junction bases numbered 18, after V lost 5 bases and J lost 0 bases. Germline V gene data show CDR1 as MNHEY and CDR2 as SMNVEV (reference sequence). The CDR3 has 20 amino acids. In DNA, the CDR3 is TGTGCCAGCAGTGCAACGTTCCTGGCGGGAGGCCATCCCTCCTACAATGAGCAGTTCTTC. This sequence encodes CASSATFLAGGHPSYNEQFF.

The rearrangement links TRBV6-1 to TRBJ1-4, with D perhaps TRBD1 (5 bases). The V end lost 4 bases, the J end lost 8 bases, and 14 bases lay between the germline ends. This CDR3 is built from 14 residues. Germline V gives CDR1 MNHNS, CDR2 SASEGT. The CDR3, as DNA: TGTGCCAGCAGTGTCAGGGCCTCTTGGGAAAAACTGTTTTTT. It encodes CASSVRASWEKLFF.

The rearrangement uses TRBV10-3 and TRBJ1-4; D remains ambiguous. Per germline, CDR1 ENHRY and CDR2 SYGVKD. V lost 4 bases to trimming and J lost 0 bases, with 12 bases between them. The CDR3 sequence is 16 residues long. This CDR3 is CAISVHREATNEKLFF. CDR3 DNA sequence: TGTGCCATCAGTGTTCACAGAGAGGCAACTAATGAAAAACTGTTTTTT.

The chain carries TRBV6-1 and TRBJ2-1, with 9 nucleotides matching TRBD2. V was clipped by 6 bases and J by 4 bases; unmatched bases: 7. The length of the CDR3 is 15 residues. Germline lookup yields CDR1 MNHNS and CDR2 SASEGT. For the CDR3, the DNA is TGTGCCAGCAGGTCCTCGGCGGGAGGGTACAATGAGCAGTTCTTC. Protein: CASRSSAGGYNEQFF.

The genes are TRBV7-2 and TRBJ1-2, with 11 positions matching TRBD1. Germline assignment: CDR1 SGHTA and CDR2 FQGNSA. The CDR3 covers 15 residues. V was pared by 5 bases and J by 3 bases, with 5 bases of the junction left unmatched. The CDR3 DNA reads as TGTGCCAGCAGCCAAGGACAGGGGGCGGACTATGGCTACACCTTC. Encoded protein: CASSQGQGADYGYTF.

The chain is built from TRBV20-1 and TRBJ2-5, with D unclear. The CDR3 contains 11 residues. Trimming removed 6 bases from V and 3 bases from J, with 8 bases in between. Germline values: CDR1 DFQATT, CDR2 SNEGSKA (reference sequence). CDR3 coding DNA: TGCAGTGCAGGGCCTAAAGAGACCCAGTACTTC. Translated: CSAGPKETQYF.